The 8 T cell receptor beta chains below all came from one sample that was sequenced in a study of CD8 T cells in ankylosing spondylitis. TCRdb recomputed calls from the 5' RACE reads with MiXCR, one row per CDR3 protein. The sample includes around 230,000 distinct CDR3 sequences, roughly 8.2% of them seen just once. Material: blood, either unsorted or a sorted T cell fraction (not recorded which). These receptor sequences come from a female donor with ankylosing spondylitis or in good health (not recorded which).

This clonotype was recorded many times. This CDR3 reads CASRYGFSYEQYF. CDR3 in DNA: TGTGCCAGCAGATACGGGTTCTCCTACGAGCAGTACTTC. This chain joins TRBV6-2 or TRBV6-3 and TRBJ2-7; no firm D call. The CDR3 runs 13 residues. V gave up 6 bases and J gave up 0 bases, with 9 bases separating them. In germline, CDR1 is MNHEY, CDR2 SVGEGT.

The chain carries TRBV6-1 and TRBJ1-2; no clear D gene. CDR1 and CDR2 from the germline V gene are MNHNS and SASEGT. V was shortened by 2 bases and J by 1 base, with 14 bases between the two germline ends. This CDR3 is built from 16 residues. CDR3 DNA sequence: TGTGCCAGCAGTGAATCTGCGGGCCCTCTTAACTATGGCTACACCTTC. Its protein product is CASSESAGPLNYGYTF.

The table lists this clonotype with many counts. The chain is built from TRBV5-1 and TRBJ2-7, with D perhaps TRBD2 (6 bases). CDR1 is SGHRS and CDR2 is YFSETQ in the germline V gene. The V and J ends lost 2 bases and 2 bases respectively, with 11 bases between them. This CDR3 is 14 amino acids long. CDR3 in amino acids: CASSFWGETYEQYF. CDR3 bases: TGCGCCAGCAGCTTCTGGGGGGAGACCTACGAGCAGTACTTC.

The rearrangement joins TRBV19 to TRBJ2-1; D is ambiguous. This CDR3 comprises 14 residues. V lost 1 base and J lost 7, with 11 bases in between. Germline CDR1 LNHDA, CDR2 SQIVND (reference sequence). CDR3 sequence reads: CASSIGEERNEQFF. CDR3 coding DNA: TGTGCCAGTAGTATAGGAGAGGAGAGGAATGAGCAGTTCTTC.

The chain has TRBV10-1 and TRBJ2-3; no clear D gene. The germline V gene has CDR1 WNHNN and CDR2 SYGVQD (reference sequence). This CDR3 comprises 13 residues. Trimming removed 5 bases from V and 5 bases from J, with 11 bases in between. CDR3 sequence (DNA): TGCGCCAGCAGTTCCTCCCTGGGAGATACGCAGTATTTT. It yields the protein CASSSSLGDTQYF.

The rearrangement joins TRBV12-3 or TRBV12-4 to TRBJ2-7, with D possibly called TRBD1 or TRBD2 (6 bases each). The CDR3 is 14 amino acids. V shed 3 bases and J shed 6 bases, with 15 bases lying between them. CDR3 DNA: TGTGCCAGCAGTTTTTCAGGGGAGGCCAGCGAGCAGTACTTC. Translation gives CASSFSGEASEQYF.

This clonotype was seen many times. The gene calls are TRBV20-1 and TRBJ2-1, with TRBD2 matching over 9 bases. V lost 6 bases and J lost 3; bases outside the gene matches: 6. This CDR3 comprises 14 residues. Looked up from germline, CDR1 is DFQATT and CDR2 is SNEGSKA (reference sequence). In DNA form, the CDR3 reads TGCAGTGCGGGCGGGAGGGCCAACTACAATGAGCAGTTCTTC. Translation gives CSAGGRANYNEQFF.

In this sample, this clonotype turned up a few times. An end of the junction does not agree with germline; a read error may underlie this. The chain uses TRBV20-1 and TRBJ2-3; maybe TRBD2 (5 bases). This CDR3 spans 15 amino acids. The germline CDR1 and CDR2 sequences are DFQATT and SNEGSKA (reference sequence). The CDR3 nucleotides read TGCTGTGCTAGCCCTGGAGGAGGTTCGGTAGATACGCAGTATTTT. Amino acids: CCASPGGGSVDTQYF.